The 2 T cell receptor beta chains listed next were all sequenced from one sample in a study of blood T cell repertoires in COVID-19. Generated by immunoSEQ multiplex PCR, the TCRdb table keeps only in-frame clones and is missing some. The table lists hundreds of thousands of clones, 70% to 90% of them singletons. Sequencing was performed on peripheral blood. The receptors were gathered from a man in his forties with acute or convalescent COVID-19.

The V and J genes are TRBV28 and TRBJ1-1, with no clear D. The CDR3 is 14 amino acids. CDR1 is MDHEN, CDR2 SYDVKM, per germline. V lost 5 bases to trimming and J lost 0 bases, with 10 bases between them. DNA for the CDR3: TGTGCCAGCAGTACCGAGGGAGTGAACACTGAAGCTTTCTTT. Translation gives CASSTEGVNTEAFF.

This clone was seen only a few times. The chain uses TRBV4-1 and TRBJ1-2, with D maybe TRBD1 (5 bases). V was shortened by 1 base and J by 0 bases, with 9 bases between the two germline ends. In germline, CDR1 is MGHRA, CDR2 YSYEKL. The CDR3 extends over 15 amino acids. CDR3 sequence reads: CASSQAGVTNYGYTF. CDR3 sequence (DNA): TGCGCCAGCAGCCAAGCGGGGGTTACTAACTATGGCTACACCTTC.